Reported below is one T cell receptor beta chain. The antigen is not known. These data come from a study of T-cell reconstitution after alpha-beta-depleted transplantation in children. Study outcomes and limitations: Surviving recipient T cells and thymic progenitors underlay high day-60 TCRbeta diversity in some patients. One year after transplant, T-cell counts and diversity came mostly from newly produced T cells. After transplant, at about two months, alpha-beta T cells were reportedly derived from several hundred expanded graft clones.

Trimming at V came to 4 bases and at J to 6 bases, leaving 5 bases not matched to a gene. The CDR3 is 13 amino acids. Germline CDR1 reads SGHTA; CDR2 reads FQGNSA. Unique molecular identifiers were incorporated when the TCRbeta library was constructed. TCRdb re-analysed the PCR reads in MiXCR, keeping a single row per CDR3 protein. In the table there are hundreds of thousands of distinct CDR3 sequences, about an eighth of which are singletons. The sequence was obtained from a male patient aged 5 to 17 who had a stem cell transplant for acute myeloid leukemia, so the T cells may come from the graft donor. This chain uses TRBV7-2 with TRBJ2-7; TRBD2 aligns across 8 bases. The source material was PBMCs, mostly from graft donor cells, sampled 360 days after TCRalphabeta/CD19-depleted stem cell transplant. Here the CDR3 reads CASSWNSGIEQYF. The DNA for the CDR3 is TGTGCCAGCAGCTGGAATAGCGGGATCGAGCAGTACTTC.